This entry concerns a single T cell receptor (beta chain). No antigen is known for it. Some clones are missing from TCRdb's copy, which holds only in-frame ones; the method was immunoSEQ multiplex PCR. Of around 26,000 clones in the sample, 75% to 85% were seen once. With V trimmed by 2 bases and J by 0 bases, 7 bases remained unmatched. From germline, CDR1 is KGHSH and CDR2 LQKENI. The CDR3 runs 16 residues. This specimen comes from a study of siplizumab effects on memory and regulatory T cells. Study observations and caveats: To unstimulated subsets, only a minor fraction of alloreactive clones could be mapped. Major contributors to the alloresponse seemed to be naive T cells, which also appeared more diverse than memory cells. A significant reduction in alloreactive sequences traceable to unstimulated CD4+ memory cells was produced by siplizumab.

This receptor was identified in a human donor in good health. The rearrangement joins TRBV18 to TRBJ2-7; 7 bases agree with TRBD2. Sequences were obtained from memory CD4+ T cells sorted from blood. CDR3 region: CASSPGMGGSSYEQYF. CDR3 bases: TGTGCCAGCTCACCAGGGATGGGAGGGAGCTCCTACGAGCAGTACTTC. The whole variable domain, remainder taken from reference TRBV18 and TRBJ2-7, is NAGVMQNPRHLVRRRGQEARLRCSPMKGHSHVYWYRQLPEEGLKFMVYLQKENIIDESGMPKERFSAEFPKEGPSILRIQQVVRGDSAAYFCASSPGMGGSSYEQYFGPGTRLTVT.